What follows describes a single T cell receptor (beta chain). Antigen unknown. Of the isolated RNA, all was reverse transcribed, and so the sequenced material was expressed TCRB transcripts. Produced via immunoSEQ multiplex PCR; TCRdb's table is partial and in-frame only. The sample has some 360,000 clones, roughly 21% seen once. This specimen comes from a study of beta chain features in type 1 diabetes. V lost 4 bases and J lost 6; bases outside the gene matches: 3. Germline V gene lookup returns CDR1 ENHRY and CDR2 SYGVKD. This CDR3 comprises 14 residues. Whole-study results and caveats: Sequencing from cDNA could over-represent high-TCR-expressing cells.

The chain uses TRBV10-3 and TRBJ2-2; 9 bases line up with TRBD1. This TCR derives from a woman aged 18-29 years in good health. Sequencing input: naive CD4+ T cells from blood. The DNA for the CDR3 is TGTGCCATCAGTGGACAGGGGGGCCCCGGGGAGCTGTTTTTT. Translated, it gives CAISGQGGPGELFF.